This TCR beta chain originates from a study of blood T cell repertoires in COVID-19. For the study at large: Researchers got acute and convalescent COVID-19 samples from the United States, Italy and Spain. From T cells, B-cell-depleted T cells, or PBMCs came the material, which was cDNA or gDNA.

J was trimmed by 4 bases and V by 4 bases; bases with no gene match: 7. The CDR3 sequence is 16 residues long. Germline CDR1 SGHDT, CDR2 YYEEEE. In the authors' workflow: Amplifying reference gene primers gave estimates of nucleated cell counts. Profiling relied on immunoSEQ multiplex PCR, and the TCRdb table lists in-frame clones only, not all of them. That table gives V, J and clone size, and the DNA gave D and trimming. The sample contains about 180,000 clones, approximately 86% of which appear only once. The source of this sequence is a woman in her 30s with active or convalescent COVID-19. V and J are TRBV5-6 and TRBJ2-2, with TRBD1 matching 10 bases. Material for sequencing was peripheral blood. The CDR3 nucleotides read TGTGCCAGCAGCGGGGGACAGGGGCTCCCCACCGGGGAGCTGTTTTTT. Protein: CASSGGQGLPTGELFF.